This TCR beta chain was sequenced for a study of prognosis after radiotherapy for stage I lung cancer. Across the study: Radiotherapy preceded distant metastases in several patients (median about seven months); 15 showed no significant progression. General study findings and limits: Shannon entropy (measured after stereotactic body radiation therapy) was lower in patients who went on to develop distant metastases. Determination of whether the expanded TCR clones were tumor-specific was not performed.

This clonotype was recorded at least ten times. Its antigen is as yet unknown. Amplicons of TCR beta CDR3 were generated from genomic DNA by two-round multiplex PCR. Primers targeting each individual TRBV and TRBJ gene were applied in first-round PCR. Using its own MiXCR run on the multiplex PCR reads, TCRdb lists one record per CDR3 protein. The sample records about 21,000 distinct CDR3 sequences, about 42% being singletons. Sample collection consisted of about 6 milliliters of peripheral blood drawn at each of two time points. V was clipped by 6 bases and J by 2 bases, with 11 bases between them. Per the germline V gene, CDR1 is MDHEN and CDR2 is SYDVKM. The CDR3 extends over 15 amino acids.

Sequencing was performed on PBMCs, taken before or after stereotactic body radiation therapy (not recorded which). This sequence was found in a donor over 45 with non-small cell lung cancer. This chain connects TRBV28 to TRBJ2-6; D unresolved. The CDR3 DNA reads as TGTGCCAGCAGCGACTTGAGCGCTGGGGCCAACGTCCTGACTTTC. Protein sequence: CASSDLSAGANVLTF.